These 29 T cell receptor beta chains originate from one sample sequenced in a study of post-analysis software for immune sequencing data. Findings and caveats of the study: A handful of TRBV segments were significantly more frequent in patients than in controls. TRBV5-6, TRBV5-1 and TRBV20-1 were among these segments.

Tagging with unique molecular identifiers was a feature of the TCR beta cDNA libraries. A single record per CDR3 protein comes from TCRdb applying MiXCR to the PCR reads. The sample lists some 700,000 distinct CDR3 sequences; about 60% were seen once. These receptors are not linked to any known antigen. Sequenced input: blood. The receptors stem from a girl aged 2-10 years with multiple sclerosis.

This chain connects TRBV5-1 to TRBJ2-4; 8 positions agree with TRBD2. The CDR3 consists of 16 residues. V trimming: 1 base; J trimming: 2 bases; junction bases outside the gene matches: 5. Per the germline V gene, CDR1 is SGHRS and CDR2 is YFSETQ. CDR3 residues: CASSLSVAGTKNIQYF. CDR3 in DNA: TGCGCCAGCAGCTTGTCGGTAGCGGGGACCAAAAACATTCAGTACTTC.

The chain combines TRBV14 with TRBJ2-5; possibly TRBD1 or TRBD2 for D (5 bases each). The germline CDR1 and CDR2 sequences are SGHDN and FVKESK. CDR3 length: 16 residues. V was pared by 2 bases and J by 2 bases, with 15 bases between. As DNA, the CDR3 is TGTGCCAGCAGCCAATTCAGAGGGGCCGTACAAGAGACCCAGTACTTC. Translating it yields CASSQFRGAVQETQYF.

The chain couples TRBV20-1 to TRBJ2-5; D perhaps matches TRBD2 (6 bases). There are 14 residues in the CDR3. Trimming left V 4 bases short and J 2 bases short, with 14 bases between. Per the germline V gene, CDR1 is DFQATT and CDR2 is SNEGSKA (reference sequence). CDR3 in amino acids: CSATAREFQETQYF. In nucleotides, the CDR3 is TGCAGTGCTACCGCCCGGGAGTTTCAAGAGACCCAGTACTTC.

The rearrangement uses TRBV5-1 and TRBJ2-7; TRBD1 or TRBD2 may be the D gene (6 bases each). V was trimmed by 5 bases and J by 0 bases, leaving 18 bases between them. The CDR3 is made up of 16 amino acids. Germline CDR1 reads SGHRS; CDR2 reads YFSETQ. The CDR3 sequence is CASRGSGAINSYEQYF. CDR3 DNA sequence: TGCGCCAGCAGAGGTTCGGGGGCGATCAACTCCTACGAGCAGTACTTC. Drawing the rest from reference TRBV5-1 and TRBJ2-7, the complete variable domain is KAGVTQTPRYLIKTRGQQVTLSCSPISGHRSVSWYQQTPGQGLQFLFEYFSETQRNKGNFPGRFSGRQFSNSRSEMNVSTLELGDSALYLCASRGSGAINSYEQYFGPGTRLTVT.

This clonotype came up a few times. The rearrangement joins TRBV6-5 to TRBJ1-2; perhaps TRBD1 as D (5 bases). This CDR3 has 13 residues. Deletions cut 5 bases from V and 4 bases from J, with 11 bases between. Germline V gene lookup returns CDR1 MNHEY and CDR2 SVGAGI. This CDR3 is CASSRDGSYGYTF. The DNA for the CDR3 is TGTGCCAGCAGTAGGGACGGGAGCTATGGCTACACCTTC.

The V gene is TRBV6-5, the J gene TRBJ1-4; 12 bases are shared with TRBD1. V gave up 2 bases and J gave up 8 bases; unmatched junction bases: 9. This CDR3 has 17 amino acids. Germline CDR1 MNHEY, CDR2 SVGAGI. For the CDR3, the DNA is TGTGCCAGCAGTTACGGGGACAGGGGGCGTTATCACGAAAAACTGTTTTTT. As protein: CASSYGDRGRYHEKLFF.

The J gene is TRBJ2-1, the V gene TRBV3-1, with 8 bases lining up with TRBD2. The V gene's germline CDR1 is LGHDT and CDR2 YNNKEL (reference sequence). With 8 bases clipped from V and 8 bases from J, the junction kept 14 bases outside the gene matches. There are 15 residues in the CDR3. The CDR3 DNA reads TGTGCCAGCTGTTGCTCGGGACTAGGAGTCCATGAGCAGTTCTTC. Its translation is CASCCSGLGVHEQFF.

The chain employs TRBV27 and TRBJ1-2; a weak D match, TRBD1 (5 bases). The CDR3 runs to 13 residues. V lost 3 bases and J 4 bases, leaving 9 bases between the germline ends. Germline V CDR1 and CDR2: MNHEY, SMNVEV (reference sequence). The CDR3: CASSFWGFYGYTF. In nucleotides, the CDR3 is TGTGCCAGCAGTTTCTGGGGGTTCTATGGCTACACCTTC.

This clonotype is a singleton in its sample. In nucleotides, the CDR3 is TGCGCCAGCAGCCAAGATTATTATGGTGAATCCTACGAGCAGTACTTC. It specifies CASSQDYYGESYEQYF. The gene calls are TRBV4-3 and TRBJ2-7; the D is unclear. The CDR3 sequence is 16 residues long. Looked up from germline, CDR1 is LGHNA and CDR2 is YSLEER. V was cut by 0 bases and J by 1 base, with 13 bases left in between.

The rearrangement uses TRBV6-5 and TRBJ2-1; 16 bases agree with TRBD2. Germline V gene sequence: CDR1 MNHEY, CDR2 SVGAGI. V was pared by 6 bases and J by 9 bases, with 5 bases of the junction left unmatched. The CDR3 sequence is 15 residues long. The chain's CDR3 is CASSRGLAGGGEQFF. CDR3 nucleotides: TGTGCCAGCAGCCGGGGACTAGCGGGAGGGGGTGAGCAGTTCTTC.

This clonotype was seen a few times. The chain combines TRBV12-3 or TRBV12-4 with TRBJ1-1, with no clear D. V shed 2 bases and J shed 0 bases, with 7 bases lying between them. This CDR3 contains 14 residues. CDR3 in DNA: TGTGCCAGCAGTTTAATTGCGGTGAACACTGAAGCTTTCTTT. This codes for CASSLIAVNTEAFF.

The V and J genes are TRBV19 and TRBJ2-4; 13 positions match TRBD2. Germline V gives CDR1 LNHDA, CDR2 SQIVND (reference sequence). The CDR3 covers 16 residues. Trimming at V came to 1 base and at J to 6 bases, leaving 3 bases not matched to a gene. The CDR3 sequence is CASSIGTSGRGNIQYF. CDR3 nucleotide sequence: TGTGCCAGTAGTATAGGGACTAGCGGGAGAGGAAACATTCAGTACTTC. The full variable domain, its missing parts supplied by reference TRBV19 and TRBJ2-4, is DGGITQSPKYLFRKEGQNVTLSCEQNLNHDAMYWYRQDPGQGLRLIYYSQIVNDFQKGDIAEGYSVSREKKESFPLTVTSAQKNPTAFYLCASSIGTSGRGNIQYFGAGTRLSVL.

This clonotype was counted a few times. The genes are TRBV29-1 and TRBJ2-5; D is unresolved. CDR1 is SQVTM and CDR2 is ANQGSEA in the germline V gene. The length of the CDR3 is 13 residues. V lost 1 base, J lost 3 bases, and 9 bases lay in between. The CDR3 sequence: CSVEGPAKETQYF. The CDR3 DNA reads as TGCAGCGTTGAAGGGCCAGCAAAAGAGACCCAGTACTTC.

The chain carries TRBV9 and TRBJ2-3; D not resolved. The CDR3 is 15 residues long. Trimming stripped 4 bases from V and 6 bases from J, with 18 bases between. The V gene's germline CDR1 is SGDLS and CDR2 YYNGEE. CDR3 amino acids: CASSPRGLGWDTQYF. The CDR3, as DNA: TGTGCCAGCAGCCCCCGTGGGCTCGGCTGGGATACGCAGTATTTT.

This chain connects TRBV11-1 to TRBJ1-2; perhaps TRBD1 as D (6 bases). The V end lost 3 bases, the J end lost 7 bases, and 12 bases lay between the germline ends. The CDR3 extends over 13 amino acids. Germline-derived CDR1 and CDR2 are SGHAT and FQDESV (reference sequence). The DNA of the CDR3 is TGTGCCAGCAGCTTGGAAGGGGGAGCTGGCTACACCTTC. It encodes CASSLEGGAGYTF.

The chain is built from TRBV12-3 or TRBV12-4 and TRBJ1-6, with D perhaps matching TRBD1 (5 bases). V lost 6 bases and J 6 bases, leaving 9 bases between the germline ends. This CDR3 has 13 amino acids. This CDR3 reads CASRTGGNSPLHF. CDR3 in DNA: TGTGCCAGCAGAACGGGGGGTAATTCACCCCTCCACTTT.

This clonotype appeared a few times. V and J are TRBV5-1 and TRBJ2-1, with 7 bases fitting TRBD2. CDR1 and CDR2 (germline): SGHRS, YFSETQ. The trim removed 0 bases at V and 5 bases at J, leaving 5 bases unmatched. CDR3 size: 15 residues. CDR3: CASSLAGLGNNEQFF. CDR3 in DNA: TGCGCCAGCAGCTTGGCCGGACTAGGTAACAATGAGCAGTTCTTC.

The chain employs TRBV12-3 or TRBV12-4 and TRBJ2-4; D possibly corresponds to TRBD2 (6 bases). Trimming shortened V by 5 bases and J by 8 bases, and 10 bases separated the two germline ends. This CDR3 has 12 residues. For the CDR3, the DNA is TGTGCCAGCAGTACTAGCCCGGACATTCAGTACTTC. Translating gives CASSTSPDIQYF.

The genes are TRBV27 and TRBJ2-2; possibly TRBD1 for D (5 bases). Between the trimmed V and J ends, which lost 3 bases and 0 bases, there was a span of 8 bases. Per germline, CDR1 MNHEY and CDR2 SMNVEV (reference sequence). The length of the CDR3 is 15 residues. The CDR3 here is CASSFGASNTGELFF. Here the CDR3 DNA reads TGTGCCAGCAGTTTTGGGGCTTCGAACACCGGGGAGCTGTTTTTT.

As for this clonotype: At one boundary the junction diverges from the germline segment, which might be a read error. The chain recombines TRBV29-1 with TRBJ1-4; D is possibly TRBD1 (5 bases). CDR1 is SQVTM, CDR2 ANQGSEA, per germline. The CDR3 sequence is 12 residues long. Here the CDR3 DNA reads TGCAGCGTTCAAGAACAGGCTGAAAAACTGTTTTTT. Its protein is CSVQEQAEKLFF.

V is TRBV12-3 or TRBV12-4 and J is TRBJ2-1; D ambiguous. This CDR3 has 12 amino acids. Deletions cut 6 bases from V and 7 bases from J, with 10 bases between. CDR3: CASRSLENEQFF. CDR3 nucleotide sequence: TGTGCCAGCAGAAGCCTAGAGAATGAGCAGTTCTTC.

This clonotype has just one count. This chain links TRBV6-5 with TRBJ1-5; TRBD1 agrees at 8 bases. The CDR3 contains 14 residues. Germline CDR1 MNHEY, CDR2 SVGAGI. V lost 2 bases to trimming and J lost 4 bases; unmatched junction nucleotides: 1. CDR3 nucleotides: TGTGCCAGCAGTTACGACAGGGGAAATCAGCCCCAGCATTTT. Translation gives CASSYDRGNQPQHF.

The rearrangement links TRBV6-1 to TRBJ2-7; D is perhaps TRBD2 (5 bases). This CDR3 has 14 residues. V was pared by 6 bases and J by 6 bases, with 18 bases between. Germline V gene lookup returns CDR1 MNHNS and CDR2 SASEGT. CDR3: CASRVATTLPEQYF. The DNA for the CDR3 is TGTGCCAGCAGAGTAGCGACAACCCTTCCCGAGCAGTACTTC.

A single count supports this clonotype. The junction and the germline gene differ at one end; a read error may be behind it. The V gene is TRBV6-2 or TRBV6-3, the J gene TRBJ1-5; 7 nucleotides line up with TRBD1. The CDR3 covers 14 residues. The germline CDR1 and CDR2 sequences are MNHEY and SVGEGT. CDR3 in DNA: TGTGCCAGCAAGGAGGGACAGCCTGTAGAGCCCCAGCACTTT. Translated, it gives CASKEGQPVEPQHF.

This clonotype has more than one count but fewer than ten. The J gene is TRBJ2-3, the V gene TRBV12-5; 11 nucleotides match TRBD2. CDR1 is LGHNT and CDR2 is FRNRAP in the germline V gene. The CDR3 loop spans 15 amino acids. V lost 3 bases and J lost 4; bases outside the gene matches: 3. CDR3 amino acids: CASGLRGLAADTQYF. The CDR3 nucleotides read TGTGCTAGTGGTTTAAGGGGACTAGCGGCAGATACGCAGTATTTT.

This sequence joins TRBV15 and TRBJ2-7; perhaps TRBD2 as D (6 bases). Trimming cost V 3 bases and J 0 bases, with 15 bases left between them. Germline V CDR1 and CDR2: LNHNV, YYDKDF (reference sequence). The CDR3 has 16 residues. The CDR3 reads CATSRYPVGGSYEQYF. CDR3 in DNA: TGTGCCACCAGCAGGTACCCTGTCGGGGGCTCCTACGAGCAGTACTTC.

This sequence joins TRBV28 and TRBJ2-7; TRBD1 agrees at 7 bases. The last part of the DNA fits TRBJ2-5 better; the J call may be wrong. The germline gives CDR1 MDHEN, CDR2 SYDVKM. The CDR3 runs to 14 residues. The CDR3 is CASSLTGDSETQYF. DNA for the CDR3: TGTGCCAGCAGTCTTACAGGGGATTCAGAGACCCAGTACTTC.

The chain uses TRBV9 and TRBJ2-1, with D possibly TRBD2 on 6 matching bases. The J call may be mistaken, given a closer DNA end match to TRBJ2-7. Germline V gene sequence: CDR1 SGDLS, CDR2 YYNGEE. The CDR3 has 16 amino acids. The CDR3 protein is CASSVGSSGSYNEQYF. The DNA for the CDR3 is TGTGCCAGCAGCGTAGGGTCGAGCGGGTCCTACAATGAGCAGTACTTC.

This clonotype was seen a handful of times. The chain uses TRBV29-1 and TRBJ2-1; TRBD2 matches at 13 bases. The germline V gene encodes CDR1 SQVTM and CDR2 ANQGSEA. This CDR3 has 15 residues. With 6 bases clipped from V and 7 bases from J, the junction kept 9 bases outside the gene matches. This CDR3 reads CSVGTSGARGNEQFF. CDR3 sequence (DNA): TGCAGCGTCGGGACTAGCGGGGCCCGTGGGAATGAGCAGTTCTTC.